The T cell receptor (beta chain) under discussion was sequenced for a study of blood T cell repertoires in COVID-19. With 0 bases removed from V and 7 bases from J, the gap between germline ends came to 19 bases. The V gene's germline CDR1 is LGHDT and CDR2 YNNKEL (reference sequence). This CDR3 is built from 16 residues. Per the study methods: Amplified reference gene primers provided the basis for estimating nucleated cell counts. The method was immunoSEQ multiplex PCR; TCRdb's version includes in-frame clones alone and lacks a portion of them. Clone size and V and J calls were adopted from that table, with D and trimming inferred from the DNA. The profile covers some 490,000 clones, with approximately 90% appearing a single time and under 9.5% taken by the ten largest. Participant reports of clinical history set cohort assignment.

This rearrangement joins TRBV3-1 (or the pseudogene TRBV3-2) to TRBJ2-7, with a weak D call TRBD1 (6 bases). Sequencing input: PBMCs or T cells enriched from blood (not recorded which). This sequence originates from a woman in her fifties or sixties who had recovered from COVID-19. The CDR3 spells CASSQDLGGRGREQYF. The CDR3 bases are TGTGCCAGCAGCCAAGATCTTGGAGGCAGGGGTAGGGAGCAGTACTTC.